The subject of this entry is one T cell receptor beta chain. Antigen: not known. Time point specified: week 35, safety follow-up. Each vaccine dose was 300 ug of mutant IDH1 20-mer peptide, with topical imiquimod. Diagnosis in the donors showed new WHO grade 3 or 4 astrocytomas that were IDH1-mutant and ATRX-lost. This CDR3 contains 13 residues. With 6 bases removed from V and 3 bases from J, the gap between germline ends came to 10 bases. Germline assignment: CDR1 MNHNS and CDR2 SASEGT. Using immunoSEQ multiplex PCR, the repertoire was profiled, and TCRdb retains in-frame clones only, with some absent. The table includes about 56,000 clones, roughly nine tenths detected once. This entry belongs to a study of a mutant IDH1 vaccine in newly diagnosed glioma. Study at large: The start of vaccination came 4-6 weeks after radiotherapy alone, or with temozolomide cycles. Treated patients, roughly 62% male and around 40% female, averaged approximately 40 years of age. It was radiotherapy, temozolomide, or both that patients received previously, with most receiving both.

This receptor was taken from a man aged 40-49 years with glioma. Sequencing used PBMCs, obtained from a glioma patient whose treatment included an IDH1 peptide vaccine. The chain links TRBV6-1 to TRBJ2-3, with D unresolved. CDR3 amino acids: CASRWAMTDTQYF. DNA for the CDR3: TGTGCCAGCAGATGGGCGATGACAGATACGCAGTATTTT.